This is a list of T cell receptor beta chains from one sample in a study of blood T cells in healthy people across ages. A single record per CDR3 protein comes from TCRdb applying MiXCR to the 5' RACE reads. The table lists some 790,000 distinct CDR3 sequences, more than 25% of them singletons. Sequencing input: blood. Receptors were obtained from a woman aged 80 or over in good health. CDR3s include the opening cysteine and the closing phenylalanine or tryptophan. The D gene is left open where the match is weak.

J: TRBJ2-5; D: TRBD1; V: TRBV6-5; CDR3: CASRHRGWQETQYF
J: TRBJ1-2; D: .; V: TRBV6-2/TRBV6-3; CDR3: CASSPSNRSTNYGYTF
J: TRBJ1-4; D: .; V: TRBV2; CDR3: CASSEQQLNEKLFF
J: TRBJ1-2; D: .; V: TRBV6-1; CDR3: CASSPRGGLGYTF
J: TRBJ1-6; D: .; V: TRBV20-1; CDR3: CSASGWGYNSPLHF
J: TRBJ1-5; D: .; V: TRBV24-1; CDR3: CATSDITSNQPQHF
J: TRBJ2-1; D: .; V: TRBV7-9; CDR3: CASSSTGLSYNEQFF
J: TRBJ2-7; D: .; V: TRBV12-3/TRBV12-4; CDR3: CASSSRDKAYEQYF
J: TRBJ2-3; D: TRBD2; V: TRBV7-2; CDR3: CASSWLAGGTQYF
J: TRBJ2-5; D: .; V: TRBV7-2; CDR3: CASSQDLAFQETQYF
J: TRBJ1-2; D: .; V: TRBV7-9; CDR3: CASSPPLLNYGYTF
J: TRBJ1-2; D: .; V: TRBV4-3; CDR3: CASSQFSSAGNYGYTF
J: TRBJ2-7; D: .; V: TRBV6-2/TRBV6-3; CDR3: CASSRPGGGRDEQYF
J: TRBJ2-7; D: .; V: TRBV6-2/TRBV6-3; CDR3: CASSTQSYEQYF
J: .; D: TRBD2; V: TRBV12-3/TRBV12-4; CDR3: CASSFGNGGGNIQYF
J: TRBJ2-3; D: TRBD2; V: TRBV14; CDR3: CASSQAGRGGTQYF
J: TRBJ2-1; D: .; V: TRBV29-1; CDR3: CSVESGHYNEQFF
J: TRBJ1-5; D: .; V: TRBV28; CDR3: CASRPGPDQPQHF
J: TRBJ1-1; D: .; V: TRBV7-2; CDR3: CAGGVGGQAFF
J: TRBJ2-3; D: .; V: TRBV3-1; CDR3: CASSQEPRTDTQYF
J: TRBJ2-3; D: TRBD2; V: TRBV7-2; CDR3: CASSFNGGGLSTDTQYF
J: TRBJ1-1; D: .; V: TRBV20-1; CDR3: CSASWVREAFF
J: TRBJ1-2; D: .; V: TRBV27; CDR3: CASSSYNPGHSLNYGYTF
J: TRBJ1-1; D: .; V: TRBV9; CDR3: CASSKGMNTEGFF
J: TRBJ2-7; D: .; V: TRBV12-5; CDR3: CASGLVLGRHYEQYF
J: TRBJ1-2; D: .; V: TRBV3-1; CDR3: CASSQDPARANYGYTF
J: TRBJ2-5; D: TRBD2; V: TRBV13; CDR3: CASSFRGGPETQYF
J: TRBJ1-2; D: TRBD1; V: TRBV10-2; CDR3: CASSETPGQGTHTF
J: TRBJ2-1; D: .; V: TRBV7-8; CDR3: CASSSQAGSGHNEQFF
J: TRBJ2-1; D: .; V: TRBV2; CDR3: CASTREWGLDEQFF
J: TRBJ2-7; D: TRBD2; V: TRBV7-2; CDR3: CASSPGPGLAVYEQYF
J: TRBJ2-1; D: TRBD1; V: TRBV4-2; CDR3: CASSQEGQGAYNEQFF
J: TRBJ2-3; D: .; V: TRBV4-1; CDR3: CASQRVLEPDTQYF
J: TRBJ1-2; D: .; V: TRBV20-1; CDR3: CSARNVMGSYTF
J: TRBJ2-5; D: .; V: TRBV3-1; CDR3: CASSQGVRGTGETQYF
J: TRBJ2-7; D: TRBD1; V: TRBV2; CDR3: CASGKTGGSSYEQYF
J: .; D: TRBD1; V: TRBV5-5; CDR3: CASSEDRGRFYEQYF
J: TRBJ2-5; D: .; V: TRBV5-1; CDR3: CASSRIGLGGETQYF
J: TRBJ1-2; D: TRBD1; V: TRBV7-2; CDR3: CASSSQSGTGVGYYGYTF
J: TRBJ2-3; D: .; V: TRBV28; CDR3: CASSLVGRADTQYF
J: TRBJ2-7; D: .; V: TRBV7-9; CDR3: CASSLGGTGYEQYF
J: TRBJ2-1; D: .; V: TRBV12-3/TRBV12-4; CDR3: CASSLAQGNNEQFF
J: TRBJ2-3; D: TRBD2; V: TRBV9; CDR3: CASSRGLGAADTQYF
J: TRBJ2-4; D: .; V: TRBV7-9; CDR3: CASSLDRLAKNIQYF
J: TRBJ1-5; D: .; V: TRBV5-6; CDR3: CASSLHMTVNSNQPQHF
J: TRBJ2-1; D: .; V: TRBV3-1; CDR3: CASSPLGDEQFF